The 17 T cell receptor beta chains below were found in one sample sequenced in a study of cytomegalovirus exposure and HLA in healthy donors. Profiled with immunoSEQ multiplex PCR; TCRdb holds only in-frame clones, not every one. The sample has around 170,000 clones; 85% to 90% are singletons. The sample comprised PBMCs. Receptor source: a man younger than 35 in good health and CMV-seronegative.

The V call is TRBV5-8, the J call TRBJ1-5, with 7 bases identical to TRBD1. In germline, CDR1 is SGHTS, CDR2 YDEGEE. This CDR3 region has 16 residues. J was trimmed by 6 bases and V by 0 bases; bases with no gene match: 9. The CDR3 here is CASSLGTGDFGQPQHF. The CDR3 DNA follows: TGTGCCAGCAGCTTGGGAACAGGGGATTTTGGTCAGCCCCAGCATTTT.

The table lists this clone with a count of one. V and J are TRBV2 and TRBJ1-4; no clear D gene. V lost 5 bases and J 2 bases, leaving 12 bases between the germline ends. The CDR3 covers 15 residues. Germline V gives CDR1 SNHLY, CDR2 FYNNEI. DNA for the CDR3: TGTGCCAGCAGTAAAACCGAGAGGACTAATGAAAAACTGTTTTTT. This sequence encodes CASSKTERTNEKLFF.

This clone has a single count. This rearrangement joins TRBV28 to TRBJ2-1; D is undetermined. There are 14 residues in the CDR3. The germline V gene encodes CDR1 MDHEN and CDR2 SYDVKM. With 3 bases removed from V and 0 bases from J, the gap between germline ends came to 6 bases. CDR3 residues: CASSLGSSYNEQFF. DNA of the CDR3: TGTGCCAGCAGTTTGGGCAGCTCCTACAATGAGCAGTTCTTC.

The rearrangement joins TRBV5-1 to TRBJ1-2; maybe TRBD1 (5 bases). CDR3 length equals 14 residues. Germline V gene data show CDR1 as SGHRS and CDR2 as YFSETQ. Deletions cut 1 base from V and 3 bases from J, with 10 bases between. CDR3 residues: CASSLLDKDYGYTF. In DNA form, the CDR3 reads TGCGCCAGCAGCTTGCTGGACAAGGACTATGGCTACACCTTC.

The CDR3 bases are TGTGCCAGCAGCCCCACAGGGGGCTCCTACAATGAGCAGTTCTTC. Encoded protein: CASSPTGGSYNEQFF. The chain uses TRBV5-4 and TRBJ2-1; the match to TRBD1 covers 8 bases. Germline CDR1 and CDR2: SGHNT and YYREEE (reference sequence). The V gene end was trimmed by 4 bases and the J gene end by 0 bases; junction bases not matched to a gene: 3. The CDR3 loop spans 15 amino acids.

The genes are TRBV27 and TRBJ1-5; possibly TRBD1 for D (5 bases). Deletions cut 3 bases from V and 4 bases from J, with 13 bases between. Germline CDR1 is MNHEY and CDR2 is SMNVEV (reference sequence). The CDR3 has 15 residues. The CDR3 reads CASSLRVGGNQPQHF. The DNA of the CDR3 is TGTGCCAGCAGTTTGAGAGTTGGGGGGAATCAGCCCCAGCATTTT.

In its sample, this clone was seen a few times. This chain connects TRBV2 to TRBJ2-7; 7 bases are shared with TRBD1. CDR1 and CDR2 (germline): SNHLY, FYNNEI. After removal of 6 bases from V and 6 bases from J, the junction contained 5 bases not matched to a gene. CDR3 length equals 12 residues. CDR3 sequence: CASSWDRPEQYV. The CDR3 DNA sequence: TGTGCCAGCAGCTGGGACAGACCCGAGCAGTACGTC.

The V and J genes are TRBV6-1 and TRBJ1-1; 9 bases line up with TRBD1. Germline assignment: CDR1 MNHNS and CDR2 SASEGT. The CDR3 has 16 amino acids. V shed 3 bases and J 4 bases; nucleotides not matched to a gene: 9. Here the CDR3 DNA reads TGTGCCAGCAGTGATCGGGGACAGGGTATTCTCACTGAAGCTTTCTTT. This sequence encodes CASSDRGQGILTEAFF.

As concerns this clone: A junction boundary mismatches the germline segment, possibly from a read error. The rearrangement links TRBV5-1 to TRBJ1-3, with D maybe TRBD1 (5 bases). Germline lookup yields CDR1 SGHRS and CDR2 YFSETQ. This CDR3 spans 15 amino acids. CDR3 sequence (DNA): TGCGCCAGCAGCTTGGGGGACTCTACTGGGAACACCATATATTTT. It is translated as CASSLGDSTGNTIYF. Full variable domain (rest looked up from reference TRBV5-1 and TRBJ1-3): KAGVTQTPRYLIKTRGQQVTLSCSPISGHRSVSWYQQTPGQGLQFLFEYFSETQRNKGNFPGRFSGRQFSNSRSEMNVSTLELGDSALYLCASSLGDSTGNTIYFGEGSWLTVV.

The chain links TRBV7-9 to TRBJ2-7; 13 bases line up with TRBD2. With 2 bases clipped from V and 4 bases from J, the junction kept 8 bases outside the gene matches. The CDR3 totals 17 residues. Germline CDR1 and CDR2: SEHNR and FQNEAQ (reference sequence). The CDR3 is CASSLTSGRAGGYEQYF. The CDR3 bases are TGTGCCAGCAGCTTAACTAGCGGGAGGGCCGGTGGTTACGAGCAGTACTTC.

J is TRBJ2-5 and V is TRBV28; TRBD1 agrees at 10 bases. The length of the CDR3 is 14 residues. V dropped 7 bases and J dropped 4; count of bases not matched to a gene: 6. CDR1 and CDR2 from the germline V gene are MDHEN and SYDVKM. CDR3 nucleotide sequence: TGTGCCAGCACCCAAGGGGACAGGGGAGAGACCCAGTACTTC. Amino acids: CASTQGDRGETQYF.

This clone was observed a few times. The rearrangement uses TRBV2 and TRBJ2-5, with a tentative D call TRBD1 (5 bases). Germline V gene data show CDR1 as SNHLY and CDR2 as FYNNEI. The CDR3 contains 15 residues. Trimming shortened V by 7 bases and J by 4 bases, and 19 bases separated the two germline ends. CDR3 bases: TGTGCCAGCAAACAACAATTAGGGCAGGGAGAGACCCAGTACTTC. It yields the protein CASKQQLGQGETQYF. Variable domain in full (rest from reference TRBV2 and TRBJ2-5): EPEVTQTPSHQVTQMGQEVILRCVPISNHLYFYWYRQILGQKVEFLVSFYNNEISEKSEIFDDQFSVERPDGSNFTLKIRSTKLEDSAMYFCASKQQLGQGETQYFGPGTRLLVL.

This chain joins TRBV5-1 and TRBJ2-3; perhaps TRBD2 as D (6 bases). The CDR3 length is 16 residues. V lost 4 bases and J lost 3, with 18 bases in between. Germline-derived CDR1 and CDR2 are SGHRS and YFSETQ. CDR3 protein: CASSGGLHKGTDTQYF. The CDR3 coding sequence is TGCGCCAGCAGCGGGGGACTCCATAAGGGGACAGATACGCAGTATTTT.

The chain carries TRBV27 and TRBJ2-7, with D possibly being TRBD2 (5 bases). V shed 4 bases and J shed 4 bases, with 14 bases lying between them. The germline V gene encodes CDR1 MNHEY and CDR2 SMNVEV (reference sequence). The CDR3 length is 14 residues. The CDR3 sequence is CASSSRDFRYEQYF. In nucleotides, the CDR3 is TGTGCCAGCAGTTCCCGGGATTTTCGGTACGAGCAGTACTTC.

The rearrangement joins TRBV6-6 to TRBJ2-5; D possibly corresponds to TRBD2 (6 bases). The V gene lost 0 bases and the J gene lost 2 bases, with 10 bases spanning the gap. The CDR3 is 15 residues long. Germline CDR1 MNHNY, CDR2 SVGAGI (reference sequence). The CDR3: CASSYSGGNQETQYF. In nucleotides, the CDR3 is TGTGCCAGCAGTTACTCGGGAGGAAATCAAGAGACCCAGTACTTC.

The chain links TRBV27 to TRBJ2-7; D ambiguous. This CDR3 spans 13 amino acids. V lost 0 bases, J lost 3 bases, and 6 bases lay in between. Germline loops: CDR1 MNHEY, CDR2 SMNVEV (reference sequence). The CDR3 reads CASSLSYSYEQYF. The CDR3 DNA is TGTGCCAGCAGTTTATCGTACAGCTACGAGCAGTACTTC.

The rearrangement uses TRBV5-1 and TRBJ2-2, with 10 positions matching TRBD2. Unmatched junction bases numbered 3, after V lost 1 base and J lost 0 bases. This CDR3 has 17 residues. The germline CDR1 and CDR2 sequences are SGHRS and YFSETQ. The CDR3 here is CASSLWSGGANTGELFF. The CDR3 DNA reads TGCGCCAGCAGCTTGTGGAGCGGGGGGGCGAACACCGGGGAGCTGTTTTTT.